One T cell receptor (beta chain) is described in this entry. Its binding antigen is unknown. Base qualities are not recorded, but no much larger clone differs from it by a single base. The protocol used for the library was the immunoSEQ multiplex PCR assay. To provide template for TCR sequencing, every sample had RNA extracted and reverse transcribed into cDNA. SuperScript III was used for first-strand cDNA synthesis, primed with a 2:1 mix of oligo-dT and random hexamers. Amplification bias was assessed with a synthetic immune receptor repertoire, and residual bias was removed computationally. The authors processed their data as follows. Raw reads were preprocessed to remove errors, and CDR3 was defined according to IMGT conventions as the region from the conserved cysteine to phenylalanine. Clonality was computed as 1 minus the Shannon entropy, with the entropy normalized by log2 of the number of productive unique TCRs. Whether each scalp clone was CD4 or CD8 was inferred by checking scalp TCRbeta sequences against the CD4 and CD8 repertoires from sorted blood. In its TCRdb copy, this immuneACCESS table keeps in-frame sequences only and misses some clones. Where compared with another copy, unresolved V genes explain less than half of these, and the others have no known cause. V and J calls and clone size come straight from that table; D and trimming were deduced from the DNA. Within this sample are about 64,000 clones, with under 60% of them counted one time only. Of the sample, about a fifth falls within the top ten clones.

The data derive from a study of CD8+ T cells in alopecia areata (dated by TCRdb to 2017 to 2018). Study-level background: Treated patients were enrolled in an open-label pilot trial of oral tofacitinib, 5 to 10 mg twice daily, for moderate-to-severe alopecia areata. Patients on tofacitinib were biopsied at baseline and after 4 and 24 weeks of treatment, and several of the patients also had a later scalp biopsy. For the treated patients, the SALT score, which quantifies what percentage of scalp surface area is affected, served as the measure of disease severity. Patients received tofacitinib for 6 to 18 months and were then followed off drug for 6 months to check for delayed response and recurrence. Scalp clonality was compared among normal scalp (n=4), patchy alopecia areata scalp (n=8), and alopecia totalis/universalis scalp (n=8). TCRbeta CDR3 regions were amplified by immunoSEQ multiplex PCR using 35 Vbeta forward and 13 Jbeta reverse primers. In humans, TCRbeta sequencing was performed on scalp tissue and on sorted CD4+ and CD8+ peripheral blood T cells from healthy controls and from patients with patchy or totalis/universalis alopecia areata. RNA came from the PAXgene miRNA kit for fixed scalp, the miRNeasy kit for PBMCs, and the RNeasy kit for mouse skin. The study used high-throughput TCRbeta sequencing to examine T cell clonal expansion in alopecia areata, in both the C3H/HeJ mouse model and human patients.

The treatment or condition label, read with the paper, signifies: oral pan-JAK inhibitor, 5-10 mg twice daily. From alopecia areata patients, peripheral blood was collected along with lesional scalp punch biopsies. PBMCs were separated by density centrifugation and stained for CD3, CD4 and CD8, after which CD4+ and CD8+ T cells were sorted on a FACSAria. General conclusions and limits of the study: Many expanded lesional clones were found to persist in scalp and blood during tofacitinib treatment, and relapse after treatment cessation may be partly explained by this persistence. With tofacitinib, both scalp clonality and the number of expanded CD8+ clones among the top 100 scalp clones went down significantly. Higher clonality and more expanded CD8+ clones were observed in lesional scalp than in normal scalp, particularly in alopecia totalis/universalis, a finding suggestive of antigenic drive. Unlike mouse skin, where gammadelta T cells dominate, normal human skin contains resident alphabeta T cells that get sequenced too, which complicates analysis of the scalp TCR repertoire. Shared TCR sequences between patients were less evident than in mice, which may be partly attributable to HLA diversity in the patient population. Because the treated cohort was small and included a single nonresponder, larger studies are needed to assess links between baseline CD8+ expansion and response.

V is reduced by 0 bases and J by 7 bases, leaving a spacing of 14 bases between them. Inclusive of the bounding cysteine and phenylalanine, the CDR3 is 15 residues long. Here the CDR3 DNA is all that survives: 45 bases in frame from base 1. Reading the germline V gene gives CDR1 SGHRS and CDR2 YFSETQ. The sequences come from CD8+ T cells sorted from blood, collected at approximately week 36, from a patient treated with tofacitinib. The chain couples TRBV5-1 to TRBJ2-1, with the D segment identity uncertain. The TCR comes from a human donor with alopecia areata. The DNA reads as follows: TGCGCCAGCAGCTTGGCCGTGGGAATGGGGAATGAGCAGTTCTTC. The resulting protein is CASSLAVGMGNEQFF.